One TCR beta chain is described in this entry. This sample is part of a study of T-cell memory formation after mild COVID-19. Turning to the study itself: Clusters of TCRs were largely donor specific.

TCRdb analysed the 5' RACE reads with MiXCR anew, one entry per CDR3 protein. The table has over 450,000 distinct CDR3 sequences, approximately 20% seen once; the top ten hold about an eighth. In germline, CDR1 is SGHAT, CDR2 FQNNGV. The CDR3 totals 13 residues. V was pared by 5 bases and J by 4 bases, with 11 bases between. The V call is TRBV11-2, the J call TRBJ1-2; unclear D gene. The sample taken for sequencing was PBMCs or a T cell subset sorted from them (not recorded which). The sequence was obtained from an adult woman who had mild COVID-19 (a few samples of this study predate the infection). Cell type and time point are not known. CDR3 sequence reads: CASSPGLIYGYTF. The CDR3 region has the DNA TGTGCCAGCAGCCCCGGACTTATCTATGGCTACACCTTC. Filled out from reference TRBV11-2 and TRBJ1-2, the complete variable domain reads EAGVAQSPRYKIIEKRQSVAFWCNPISGHATLYWYQQILGQGPKLLIQFQNNGVVDDSQLPKDRFSAERLKGVDSTLKIQPAKLEDSAVYLCASSPGLIYGYTFGSGTRLTVV.